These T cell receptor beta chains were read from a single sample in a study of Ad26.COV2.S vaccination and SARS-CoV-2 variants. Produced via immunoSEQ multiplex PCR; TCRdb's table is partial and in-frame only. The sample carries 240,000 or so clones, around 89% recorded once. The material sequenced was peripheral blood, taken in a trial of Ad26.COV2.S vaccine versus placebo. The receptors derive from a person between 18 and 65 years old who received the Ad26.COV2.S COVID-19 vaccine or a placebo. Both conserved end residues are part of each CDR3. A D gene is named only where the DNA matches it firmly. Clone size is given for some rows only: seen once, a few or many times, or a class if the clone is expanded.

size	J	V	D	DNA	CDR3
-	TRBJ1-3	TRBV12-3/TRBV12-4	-	TGTGCCAGCAGTTTTGATCCAGGGGCCACCATATATTTT	CASSFDPGATIYF
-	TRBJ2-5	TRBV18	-	TGTGCCAGCTCACGAGGGACTTCTAGCCAAGAGACCCAGTACTTC	CASSRGTSSQETQYF
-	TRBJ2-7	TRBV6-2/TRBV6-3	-	TGTGCCAGCAGCCCTGGGTCACAACAAATCCCCTACGAGCAGTACTTC	CASSPGSQQIPYEQYF
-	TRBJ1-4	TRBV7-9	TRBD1	TGTGCCAGCAGCTTAGTGTTGGCAGGGGGCGGACCTAATGAAAAACTGTTTTTT	CASSLVLAGGGPNEKLFF
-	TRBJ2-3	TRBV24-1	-	TGTGCCACCAGTGTCACCGAGGACACAGATACGCAGTATTTT	CATSVTEDTDTQYF
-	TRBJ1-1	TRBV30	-	TGTGCCTGGAGTGGGACGAGGGGCCCTCTAATGAACACTGAAGCTTTCTTT	CAWSGTRGPLMNTEAFF
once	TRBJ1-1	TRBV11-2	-	TGTGCCAGCAGCCCCCGGACGGGCACTGAAGCTTTCTTT	CASSPRTGTEAFF
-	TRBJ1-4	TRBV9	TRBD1	TGTGCCAGCAGCGTAGGGGACAGGCCGAATGAAAAACTGTTTTTT	CASSVGDRPNEKLFF
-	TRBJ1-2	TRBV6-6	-	TGTGCCAGCAATCTAGAAGCCTATGGCTACACCTTC	CASNLEAYGYTF
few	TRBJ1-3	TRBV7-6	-	TGTGCCAGCAGCTTGGGGACGGCAGGGAGCTCCGGCCGTAACACCATATATTTT	CASSLGTAGSSGRNTIYF
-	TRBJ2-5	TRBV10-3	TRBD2	TGTGCCATCAGCATCATCCTAGCGGGGGAAAAAGAGACCCAGTACTTC	CAISIILAGEKETQYF
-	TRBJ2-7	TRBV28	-	TGTGCCAGCAGTCCCGACCAGTTGTTAATTGAGCAGTACTTC	CASSPDQLLIEQYF
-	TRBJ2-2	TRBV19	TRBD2	TGTGCCAGTAGAGAACTAGCGGGGAACACCGGGGAGCTGTTTTTT	CASRELAGNTGELFF
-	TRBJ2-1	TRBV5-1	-	TGCGCCAGCAGCTTGGGGCCGGGTTTTTTCAATGAGCAGTTCTTC	CASSLGPGFFNEQFF
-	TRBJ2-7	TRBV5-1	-	TGCGCCAGCAGCGGGACTTCTAACTACGAGCAGTACTTC	CASSGTSNYEQYF
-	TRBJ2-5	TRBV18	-	TGTGCCAGCTCTCTCCAGGGGTTTCCAGAGACCCAGTACTTC	CASSLQGFPETQYF
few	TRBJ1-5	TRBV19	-	TGTGCCAGTAGTATAGACGAGGGAGGTAATCAGCCCCAGCATTTT	CASSIDEGGNQPQHF
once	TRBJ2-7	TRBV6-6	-	TGTGCCAGCAGTGAGGGGATCCCCTCCTACGAGCAGTACTTC	CASSEGIPSYEQYF
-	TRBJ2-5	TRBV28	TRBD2	TGTGCCAGCCAATCTAGCGGGGGACCCCAAGAGACCCAGTACTTC	CASQSSGGPQETQYF
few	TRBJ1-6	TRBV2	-	TGTGCCAGCAGTGAACTTGGGGGACTGCCCAATTCACCCCTCCACTTT	CASSELGGLPNSPLHF
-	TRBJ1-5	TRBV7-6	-	TGTGCCAGCAGCTTCCCGGGGGTCCAGCCCCAGCATTTT	CASSFPGVQPQHF
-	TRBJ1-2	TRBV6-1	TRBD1	TGTGCCAGCAGTGAAACCCGACAGGGCTATGGCTACACCTTC	CASSETRQGYGYTF
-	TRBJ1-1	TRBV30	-	TGTGCCTGGGGGCGGATGAACACTGAAGCTTTCTTT	CAWGRMNTEAFF
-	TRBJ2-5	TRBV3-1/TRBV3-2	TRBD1	TGTGCCAGCAGCCAGATCGGGACAGGGCAAGAGACCCAGTACTTC	CASSQIGTGQETQYF
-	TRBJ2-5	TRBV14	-	TGTGCCAGCAGCCGCTCGGGGCCGGAGACCCAGTACTTC	CASSRSGPETQYF
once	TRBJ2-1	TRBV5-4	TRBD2	TGTGCCAGCAGACAGGGGCTGTCTAGCGGGAAGGGGGGTGAGCAGTTCTTC	CASRQGLSSGKGGEQFF
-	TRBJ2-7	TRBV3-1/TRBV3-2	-	TGTGCCAGCAGCCAAGATAGGAGGCGGTATAGCTCCTACGAGCAGTACTTC	CASSQDRRRYSSYEQYF
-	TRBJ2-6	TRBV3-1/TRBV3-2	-	TGTGCCAGCAGCCGGGTGAGCTCTGGGGCCAACGTCCTGACTTTC	CASSRVSSGANVLTF
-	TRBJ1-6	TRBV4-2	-	TGTGCCAGCAGCCAAGATAGAGTGGCCAGCGACTATTCACCCCTCCACTTT	CASSQDRVASDYSPLHF
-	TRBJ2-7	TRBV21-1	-	TGTGCCAGCAGCTTCCTGGAGGGGCCGACCTCCTACGAGCAGTACTTC	CASSFLEGPTSYEQYF
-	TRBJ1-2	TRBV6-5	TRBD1	TGTGCCAGCAGTTCCCCACAGGGGACCTATGGCTACACCTTC	CASSSPQGTYGYTF
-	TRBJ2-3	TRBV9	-	TGTGCCAGCAGCGCCCGGGAGAGGGATACGCAGTATTTT	CASSARERDTQYF
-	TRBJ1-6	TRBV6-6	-	TGTGCCAGCAGTTACCAGGGTTCGTATTCACCCCTCCACTTT	CASSYQGSYSPLHF
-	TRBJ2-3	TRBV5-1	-	TGCGCCAGCAGCTCCCCGCCCACAGATACGCAGTATTTT	CASSSPPTDTQYF
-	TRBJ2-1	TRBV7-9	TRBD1	TGTGCCAGCAGCTTAGCAGGGGGCCGGGGCAATGAGCAGTTCTTC	CASSLAGGRGNEQFF
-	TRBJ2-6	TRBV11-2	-	TGTGCCAGCAGGCGACAGGCTCACTCTGGGGCCAACGTCCTGACTTTC	CASRRQAHSGANVLTF
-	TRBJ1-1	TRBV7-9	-	TGTGCCAGCAGCTTAGATCCAGGGATTGAAGCTTTCTTT	CASSLDPGIEAFF
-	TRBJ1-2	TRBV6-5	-	TGTGCCACCGTGGGGGGGTTAGATGGCTACACCTTC	CATVGGLDGYTF
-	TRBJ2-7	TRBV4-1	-	TGCGCCAGCAGCCCCCAGTTATCCTACGAGCAGTACTTC	CASSPQLSYEQYF
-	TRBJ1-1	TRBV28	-	TGTGCCAGCAGTCCAGACAGAAATGAAGCTTTCTTT	CASSPDRNEAFF
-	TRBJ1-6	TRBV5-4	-	TGTGCCAGCAGCTTGGGAAGGGGCTCTAATTCACCCCTCCACTTT	CASSLGRGSNSPLHF
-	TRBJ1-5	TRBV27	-	TGTGCCAGCAGTGCTGTGCGGAATCAGCCCCAGCATTTT	CASSAVRNQPQHF